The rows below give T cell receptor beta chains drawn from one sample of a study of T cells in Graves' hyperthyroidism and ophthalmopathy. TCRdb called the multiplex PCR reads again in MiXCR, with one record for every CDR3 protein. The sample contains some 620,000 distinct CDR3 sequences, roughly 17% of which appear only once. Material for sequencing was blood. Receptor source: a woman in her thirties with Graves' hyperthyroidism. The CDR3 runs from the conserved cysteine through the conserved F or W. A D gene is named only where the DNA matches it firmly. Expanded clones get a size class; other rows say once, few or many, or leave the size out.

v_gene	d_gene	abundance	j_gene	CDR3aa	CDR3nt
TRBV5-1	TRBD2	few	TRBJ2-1	CASSFRTSSNEQFF	TGCGCCAGCAGCTTCAGGACTAGCTCCAATGAGCAGTTCTTC
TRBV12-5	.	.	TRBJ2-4	CASGLSSISIQYF	TGTGCTAGTGGTTTGAGTTCCATAAGCATTCAGTACTTC
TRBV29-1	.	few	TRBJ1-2	CSVEPTRSPNYGYTF	TGCAGCGTTGAGCCCACGCGGTCTCCTAACTATGGCTACACCTTC
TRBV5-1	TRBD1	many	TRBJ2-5	CASSHGTDPRETQYF	TGCGCCAGCAGCCACGGGACAGACCCTAGGGAGACCCAGTACTTC
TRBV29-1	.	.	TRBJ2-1	CSVARTETYNEQFF	TGCAGCGTCGCCCGGACAGAGACCTACAATGAGCAGTTCTTC
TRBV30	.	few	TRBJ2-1	CASSGLILRNEQFF	TGTGCCTCGTCTGGGCTCATTCTGAGGAATGAGCAGTTCTTC
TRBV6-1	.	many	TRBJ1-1	CASRISTEAFF	TGTGCCAGCAGGATAAGTACTGAAGCTTTCTTT
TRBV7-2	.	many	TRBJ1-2	CASSLGQLGNGYTF	TGTGCCAGCAGCTTAGGGCAGTTGGGGAATGGCTACACCTTC
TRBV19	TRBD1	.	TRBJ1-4	CASSIRGERRKLFF	TGTGCCAGTAGTATCAGGGGGGAACGGCGAAAACTGTTTTTT
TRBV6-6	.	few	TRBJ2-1	CASSYSSGASSYNEQFF	TGTGCCAGCAGTTACTCCTCCGGCGCCTCCTCCTACAATGAGCAGTTCTTC
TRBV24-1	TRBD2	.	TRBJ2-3	CATSDPLAGGGTDTQYF	TGTGCCACCAGTGATCCCCTAGCGGGAGGAGGGACAGATACGCAGTATTTT
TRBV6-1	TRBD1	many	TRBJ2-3	CASSEGDRSDTQYF	TGTGCCAGCAGTGAAGGGGACAGGTCAGATACGCAGTATTTT
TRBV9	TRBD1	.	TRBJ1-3	CASRGDRAGNTIYF	TGTGCCAGCAGGGGGGACAGGGCTGGAAACACCATATATTTT
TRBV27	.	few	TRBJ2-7	CASTPYSGYEQYF	TGTGCCAGCACCCCTTATTCGGGCTACGAGCAGTACTTC
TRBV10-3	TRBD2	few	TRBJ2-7	CAISESILAELYEQYF	TGTGCCATCAGTGAGTCGATCCTAGCGGAGCTCTACGAGCAGTACTTC
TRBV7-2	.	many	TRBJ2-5	CASSLVGGAGTQETQYF	TGTGCCAGCAGCTTAGTGGGGGGGGCAGGGACTCAAGAGACCCAGTACTTC
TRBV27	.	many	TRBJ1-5	CASSLRSGGIQPQHF	TGTGCCAGCAGTTTAAGATCTGGAGGGATCCAGCCCCAGCATTTT
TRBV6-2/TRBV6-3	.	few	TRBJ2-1	CASSYSWQDPSSSYNEQFF	TGTGCCAGCAGTTACTCCTGGCAGGACCCTTCGAGCTCCTACAATGAGCAGTTCTTC
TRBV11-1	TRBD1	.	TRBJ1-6	CASSRVPTGEVNSPLHF	TGTGCCAGCAGCCGCGTACCTACAGGGGAAGTTAATTCACCCCTCCACTTT
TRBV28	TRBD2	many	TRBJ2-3	CASSFFRLAGGQSDPSTDTQYF	TGTGCCAGCAGTTTTTTTAGGCTAGCGGGAGGACAAAGTGATCCTAGCACAGATACGCAGTATTTT
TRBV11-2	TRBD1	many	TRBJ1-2	CASSLVAGGKSGYTF	TGTGCCAGCAGCTTAGTGGCAGGGGGGAAAAGTGGCTACACCTTC
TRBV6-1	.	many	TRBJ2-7	CASSAAHGYEQYF	TGTGCCAGCAGCGCGGCGCACGGGTACGAGCAGTACTTC
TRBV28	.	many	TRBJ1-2	CASSSPPGNNYGYTF	TGTGCCAGCAGTAGCCCTCCCGGGAATAACTATGGCTACACCTTC
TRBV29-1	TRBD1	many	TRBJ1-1	CSARQGLNTEAFF	TGCAGTGCTCGACAGGGTCTTAACACTGAAGCTTTCTTT
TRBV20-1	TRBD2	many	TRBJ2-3	CSAPIRGRARDTQYF	TGCAGTGCTCCCATCCGCGGGAGGGCGAGGGATACGCAGTATTTT
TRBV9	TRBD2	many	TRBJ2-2	CASSAGLAALIGELFF	TGTGCCAGCAGCGCGGGACTAGCCGCTTTGATCGGGGAGCTGTTTTTT
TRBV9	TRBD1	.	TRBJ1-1	CASSTEGTGQPTEAFF	TGCGCCAGCAGCACGGAGGGGACAGGGCAGCCCACTGAAGCTTTCTTT
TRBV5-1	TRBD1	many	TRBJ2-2	CASSHYRGHTGELFF	TGCGCCAGCAGCCACTACAGGGGGCACACCGGGGAGCTGTTTTTT
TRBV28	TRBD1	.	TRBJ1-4	CASSFPGTGGEKLFF	TGTGCCAGCAGTTTCCCGGGGACAGGGGGTGAAAAACTGTTTTTT
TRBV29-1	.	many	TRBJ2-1	CSVEGGEQFF	TGCAGCGTTGAGGGGGGCGAGCAGTTCTTC
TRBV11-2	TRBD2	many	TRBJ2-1	CASSFSGRIGNEQFF	TGTGCCAGCAGCTTTAGCGGGAGGATTGGCAATGAGCAGTTCTTC
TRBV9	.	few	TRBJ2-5	CASSVATREQETQYF	TGTGCCAGCAGCGTAGCTACCCGGGAACAAGAGACCCAGTACTTC
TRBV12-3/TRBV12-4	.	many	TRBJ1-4	CASSPSEHRAIEKLFF	TGTGCCAGCAGTCCTTCCGAACACAGGGCTATTGAAAAACTGTTTTTT
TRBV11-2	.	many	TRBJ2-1	CASSLTRVDEQFF	TGTGCCAGCAGCTTGACTAGAGTCGATGAGCAGTTCTTC
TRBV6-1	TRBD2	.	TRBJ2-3	CASRLAGGPMDTQYF	TGTGCCAGCAGACTAGCGGGAGGCCCTATGGATACGCAGTATTTT